The TCR beta chain under discussion was sequenced for a study of response to subunit inactivated influenza vaccine. Broader study findings: With each seasonal influenza vaccination, the authors suggested, few new T cells are recruited.

From germline, CDR1 is SGHVS and CDR2 FQNEAQ. The CDR3 is made up of 14 amino acids. MiXCR, run by TCRdb on the RT-PCR reads, gives a single entry per CDR3 protein. This repertoire shows around 490,000 distinct CDR3 sequences, about 8% found once; its top ten account for approximately 12%. In regard to this clonotype: Its antigen is undetermined. A much larger clone is a single base away; this may be a read error.

V and J are TRBV7-8 and TRBJ2-7, with TRBD2 matching over 8 bases. The origin of this receptor is a man between 50 and 75 years old who received an inactivated influenza vaccine. Material: PBMCs from blood, obtained 23 to 25 months after vaccination. CDR3 DNA sequence: TGTGCCGGCAGCTTAGTCGGGGGGGCTTACGAGCAGTACTTC. Translated: CAGSLVGGAYEQYF.